One and the same sample provided the 8 T cell receptor beta chains below, sequenced in a study of T cell responses to AZD1222 COVID-19 vaccine. The assay was immunoSEQ multiplex PCR, and TCRdb's table has in-frame clones only and misses some. The sample includes about 110,000 clones, 70% to 90% of them seen just once. The sequencing used peripheral blood, collected on day 0 of AZD1222 vaccination. The source is an adult in good health.

The chain joins TRBV19 to TRBJ1-2, with 11 bases that match TRBD1. The CDR3 spans 15 residues. Germline trimming cut 3 bases from V and 7 bases from J; bases unmatched to any gene: 7. Germline values: CDR1 LNHDA, CDR2 SQIVND (reference sequence). The DNA for the CDR3 is TGTGCCAGTAGTATCGATGGACAGGGGGCGCGTGGCTACACCTTC. It specifies CASSIDGQGARGYTF.

V usage is TRBV28 and J usage is TRBJ1-4; D not resolved. CDR3 length equals 15 residues. The V end was cut by 6 bases, the J end by 8 bases, with 19 bases between. The V gene's germline CDR1 is MDHEN and CDR2 SYDVKM. The CDR3 is CASSRMDGGWEKLFF. DNA for the CDR3: TGTGCCAGCAGCCGAATGGACGGTGGGTGGGAAAAACTGTTTTTT.

V and J are TRBV3-1 (or the pseudogene TRBV3-2) and TRBJ2-7; perhaps TRBD1 as D (5 bases). CDR1 LGHDT and CDR2 YNNKEL come from the germline V gene (reference sequence). CDR3 size: 12 residues. V lost 8 bases to trimming and J lost 3 bases, with 11 bases between them. CDR3 region: CASSRGDYEQYF. For the CDR3, the DNA is TGTGCCAGCTCAAGGGGTGACTACGAGCAGTACTTC.

DNA of the CDR3: TGTGCCAGTAGTATATACGGCTCACCCGACATTGAAGCTTTCTTT. Translated: CASSIYGSPDIEAFF. The chain couples TRBV19 to TRBJ1-1; D call uncertain. Trimming stripped 2 bases from V and 7 bases from J, with 17 bases between. This CDR3 region has 15 residues. CDR1 is LNHDA, CDR2 SQIVND, per germline (reference sequence).

This chain joins TRBV5-1 and TRBJ1-2; the D is unclear. Deletions cut 0 bases from V and 8 bases from J, with 11 bases between. The CDR3 has 13 amino acids. Germline V gene lookup returns CDR1 SGHRS and CDR2 YFSETQ. The chain's CDR3 is CASSLVLGKGYTF. CDR3 in DNA: TGCGCCAGCAGCTTGGTTCTTGGGAAGGGCTACACCTTC. Supplemented by reference TRBV5-1 and TRBJ1-2, the full variable domain reads KAGVTQTPRYLIKTRGQQVTLSCSPISGHRSVSWYQQTPGQGLQFLFEYFSETQRNKGNFPGRFSGRQFSNSRSEMNVSTLELGDSALYLCASSLVLGKGYTFGSGTRLTVV.

This sequence joins TRBV4-1 and TRBJ1-6; a possible D gene is TRBD1 (6 bases). Trimming removed 0 bases at V and 1 base at J, with 10 bases between. This CDR3 is 17 amino acids long. The germline V gene encodes CDR1 MGHRA and CDR2 YSYEKL. Here the CDR3 DNA reads TGCGCCAGCAGCCAAGATGGAGGGGGTTCCTATAATTCACCCCTCCACTTT. Translated: CASSQDGGGSYNSPLHF.

The rearrangement links TRBV5-4 to TRBJ2-7; D call uncertain. This CDR3 region has 12 residues. From germline, CDR1 is SGHNT and CDR2 YYREEE (reference sequence). The germline V and J ends were trimmed by 0 bases and 2 bases, with 3 bases remaining between them. CDR3 residues: CASSLEPYEQYF. The CDR3 nucleotides are TGTGCCAGCAGCTTGGAACCCTACGAGCAGTACTTC.

This chain links TRBV12-3 or TRBV12-4 with TRBJ2-5; D possibly corresponds to TRBD2 (6 bases). Trimming took off 6 bases at V and 4 bases at J, with 12 bases between the two ends. The CDR3 totals 13 residues. The CDR3 spells CASRKQGGETQYF. The CDR3 nucleotides are TGTGCCAGCAGGAAGCAGGGAGGAGAGACCCAGTACTTC.